The 10 T cell receptor beta chains given below trace back to one sample, sequenced in a study of shared clonotypes between healthy human individuals. Terminally differentiated effector memory CD45RA+ cells were left out of the naive CD8 fraction, which was CD45RO-negative and positively selected for CCR7. The method was immunoSEQ multiplex PCR; TCRdb's version includes in-frame clones alone and lacks a portion of them. The sample lists about 2,100,000 clones, 85% to 95% occurring once. Specimen: naive CD8+ T cells from PBMCs. The receptor source for this set is a man aged 18 to 30 in good health. Some clones in this sample may be carry-over from other donors' samples.

This chain uses TRBV7-9 with TRBJ2-4; 7 bases fit TRBD2. CDR1 SEHNR and CDR2 FQNEAQ come from the germline V gene (reference sequence). V lost 5 bases and J lost 0; bases outside the gene matches: 7. CDR3 length equals 16 residues. CDR3 protein: CASSPLGGLAKNIQYF. The DNA of the CDR3 is TGTGCCAGCAGCCCCCTCGGGGGGTTAGCCAAAAACATTCAGTACTTC. The full variable domain, completed using reference TRBV7-9 and TRBJ2-4, is DTGVSQNPRHKITKRGQNVTFRCDPISEHNRLYWYRQTLGQGPEFLTYFQNEAQLEKSRLLSDRFSAERPKGSFSTLEIQRTEQGDSAMYLCASSPLGGLAKNIQYFGAGTRLSVL.

The chain couples TRBV15 to TRBJ1-1; D remains unclear. There are 14 residues in the CDR3. The V gene's germline CDR1 is LNHNV and CDR2 YYDKDF (reference sequence). Trimming took off 3 bases at V and 4 bases at J, with 12 bases between the two ends. The chain's CDR3 is CATSSTRRFTEAFF. The CDR3 DNA reads as TGTGCCACCAGCAGTACCAGAAGGTTCACTGAAGCTTTCTTT.

CDR3 region: CASSPQGAPGANVLTF. CDR3 nucleotide sequence: TGCGCCAGCAGCCCCCAGGGGGCGCCCGGGGCCAACGTCCTGACTTTC. The V gene is TRBV4-1, the J gene TRBJ2-6, with TRBD1 matching over 8 bases. V dropped 4 bases and J dropped 4; count of bases not matched to a gene: 6. The CDR3 totals 16 residues. CDR1 is MGHRA, CDR2 YSYEKL, per germline.

The genes are TRBV4-2 and TRBJ2-2; maybe TRBD2 (6 bases). The V gene lost 4 bases and the J gene lost 8 bases, with 14 bases spanning the gap. Germline CDR1 and CDR2: LGHNA and YNFKEQ. The length of the CDR3 is 14 residues. The CDR3 nucleotides are TGTGCCAGCAGCCCTCCGACTAGTTCGGGGGAGCTGTTTTTT. Protein sequence: CASSPPTSSGELFF.

This clone was observed a single time. The chain joins TRBV4-1 to TRBJ1-1; 9 positions agree with TRBD1. V dropped 6 bases and J dropped 5; count of bases not matched to a gene: 13. The V gene's germline CDR1 is MGHRA and CDR2 YSYEKL. CDR3 length: 16 amino acids. CDR3: CASSLMGQGRGTEAFF. In DNA, the CDR3 is TGCGCCAGCAGTCTAATGGGACAGGGACGGGGGACTGAAGCTTTCTTT.

The chain couples TRBV27 to TRBJ2-6; possibly TRBD1 or TRBD2 for D (5 bases each). Per germline, CDR1 MNHEY and CDR2 SMNVEV (reference sequence). This CDR3 comprises 13 residues. Trimming took 7 bases from V and 10 from J, leaving 14 bases between them. CDR3 region: CASTFSEGNVLTF. The CDR3 nucleotides read TGTGCCAGCACTTTCAGCGAGGGGAACGTCCTGACTTTC.

The rearrangement links TRBV15 to TRBJ2-4, with 11 nucleotides matching TRBD2. This CDR3 is built from 17 residues. Trimming removed 2 bases from V and 2 bases from J; junction bases left unmatched: 5. Per the germline V gene, CDR1 is LNHNV and CDR2 is YYDKDF (reference sequence). The CDR3 DNA sequence: TGTGCCACCAGCAGATATGGGACTAGCGGTCCCAAAAACATTCAGTACTTC. Translated: CATSRYGTSGPKNIQYF.

The chain employs TRBV27 and TRBJ1-5; D not certain. Germline CDR1 MNHEY, CDR2 SMNVEV (reference sequence). The CDR3 contains 16 residues. Deletions cut 6 bases from V and 3 bases from J, with 18 bases between. CDR3 sequence: CASRPHLPPFNQPQHF. The DNA for the CDR3 is TGTGCCAGCAGGCCACACCTCCCTCCCTTCAATCAGCCCCAGCATTTT.

The chain employs TRBV6-1 and TRBJ1-2, with D possibly TRBD1 on 5 matching bases. The CDR3 is made up of 14 amino acids. The V end was cut by 2 bases, the J end by 8 bases, with 15 bases between. Germline loops: CDR1 MNHNS, CDR2 SASEGT. This CDR3 is CASSERDPREGYTF. The CDR3 region has the DNA TGTGCCAGCAGTGAACGGGACCCCCGGGAAGGCTACACCTTC.

The chain has TRBV28 and TRBJ1-3; no reliable D call. The CDR3 consists of 16 residues. Germline values: CDR1 MDHEN, CDR2 SYDVKM. Trimming left V 2 bases short and J 0 bases short, with 11 bases between. The CDR3 sequence: CASSLARQSSGNTIYF. The CDR3 nucleotides are TGTGCCAGCAGTTTAGCGCGGCAGAGCTCTGGAAACACCATATATTTT.